This T cell receptor (beta chain) was documented in a study of early T cells in non-severe SARS-CoV-2 infection. Trimming removed 7 bases from V and 3 bases from J, with 12 bases in between. In germline, CDR1 is SQVTM, CDR2 ANQGSEA. This CDR3 has 12 residues. As part of library construction, unique molecular identifiers were attached to individual cDNA molecules. TCRdb itself ran the 5' RACE reads through MiXCR, one entry per CDR3 protein. The sample lists under 65,000 distinct CDR3 sequences, under 15% occurring once. This clonotype was counted many times. This TCR came from an adult who was a healthcare worker with PCR-confirmed SARS-CoV-2 infection or an uninfected control (not recorded which). The chain is built from TRBV29-1 and TRBJ1-1; no clear D gene. Sequencing used whole blood. The CDR3 loop is CSASGGYTEAFF. The CDR3 DNA follows: TGCAGCGCCTCTGGCGGCTACACTGAAGCTTTCTTT.